This TCR beta chain appears in the sequencing data of a study of blood T cell repertoires in COVID-19. The overall study: The United States, Italy and Spain were the sources of the acute and convalescent COVID-19 samples. PBMCs, B-cell-depleted T cells, or T cells provided the cDNA or gDNA that made up the material.

In the source study's methods: By means of reference gene primer amplification, nucleated cell counts were estimated. Clones were read by immunoSEQ multiplex PCR, and TCRdb kept only the in-frame ones, dropping some. The V and J calls and clone size come from that table; D and trimming were worked out from the DNA. The sample includes over 100,000 clones, about four fifths seen only once; the top ten take roughly 4.1%. The CDR3 is made up of 14 amino acids. Germline CDR1 MDHEN, CDR2 SYDVKM. Trimming took 6 bases from V and 6 from J, leaving 17 bases between them. This sequence originates from a human donor in a cohort sampled during active COVID-19. V gene TRBV28 combines with J gene TRBJ2-5; D unresolved. Sequencing was performed on peripheral blood. The CDR3 nucleotides read TGTGCCAGCAGCCCCGACCGAGGTATTAAGACCCAGTACTTC. Its protein product is CASSPDRGIKTQYF. The entire variable domain, with the rest obtained from reference TRBV28 and TRBJ2-5, is as follows: DVKVTQSSRYLVKRTGEKVFLECVQDMDHENMFWYRQDPGLGLRLIYFSYDVKMKEKGDIPEGYSVSREKKERFSLILESASTNQTSMYLCASSPDRGIKTQYFGPGTRLLVL.